The 12 T cell receptor beta chains presented below share a single source sample, sequenced in a study of T-cell memory formation after mild COVID-19. A single record per CDR3 protein comes from TCRdb applying MiXCR to the 5' RACE reads. The sample shows about 180,000 distinct CDR3 sequences, about a fifth of them seen only once. The sequencing input was PBMCs or a T cell subset sorted from them (not recorded which). Receptors originate from a man aged 18 to 29 who had mild COVID-19 (a few samples of this study predate the infection). Cell type and time point are not known.

The V and J genes are TRBV5-1 and TRBJ2-2; D might be TRBD1 or TRBD2, each matching 5 bases. The germline V gene has CDR1 SGHRS and CDR2 YFSETQ. This CDR3 region has 16 residues. The V end was cut by 0 bases, the J end by 0 bases, with 9 bases between. In DNA, the CDR3 is TGCGCCAGCAGCTTGGGGCGAGGGGCGAACACCGGGGAGCTGTTTTTT. Translating gives CASSLGRGANTGELFF.

The chain recombines TRBV5-1 with TRBJ1-1; D is unclear. Trimming took 0 bases from V and 10 from J, leaving 13 bases between them. Looked up from germline, CDR1 is SGHRS and CDR2 is YFSETQ. The CDR3 sequence is 13 residues long. CDR3 loop: CASSLELRATAFF. The CDR3 nucleotides read TGCGCCAGCAGCTTGGAGTTGAGGGCGACAGCTTTCTTT.

The chain joins TRBV7-9 to TRBJ2-7; the D is unclear. The CDR3 sequence is 12 residues long. The ends were cut back, 3 bases at V and 4 bases at J, with 7 bases in the middle. In germline, CDR1 is SEHNR, CDR2 FQNEAQ (reference sequence). The CDR3 is CASSFQSYEQYV. CDR3 DNA: TGTGCCAGCAGCTTTCAGTCTTACGAGCAGTACGTC.

V gene TRBV10-3 combines with J gene TRBJ2-2, with no clear D. The V end lost 0 bases, the J end lost 7 bases, and 6 bases lay between the germline ends. CDR3 length equals 13 residues. Germline CDR1 ENHRY, CDR2 SYGVKD. CDR3 amino acids: CAISESTSGELFF. The CDR3 DNA reads TGTGCCATCAGTGAGTCGACAAGCGGGGAGCTGTTTTTT.

The V call is TRBV5-1, the J call TRBJ2-5, with 8 bases matching TRBD2. Germline trimming cut 0 bases from V and 4 bases from J; bases unmatched to any gene: 2. The CDR3 totals 14 residues. Looked up from germline, CDR1 is SGHRS and CDR2 is YFSETQ. In nucleotides, the CDR3 is TGCGCCAGCAGCTTGGGACTAGCGCCAGAGACCCAGTACTTC. Protein: CASSLGLAPETQYF. Complete variable domain (other parts from reference TRBV5-1 and TRBJ2-5): KAGVTQTPRYLIKTRGQQVTLSCSPISGHRSVSWYQQTPGQGLQFLFEYFSETQRNKGNFPGRFSGRQFSNSRSEMNVSTLELGDSALYLCASSLGLAPETQYFGPGTRLLVL.

This clonotype was seen repeatedly, ten times or more. The chain carries TRBV3-1 and TRBJ2-1, with unresolved D. Trimming removed 4 bases from V and 4 bases from J, with 5 bases in between. Germline assignment: CDR1 LGHDT and CDR2 YNNKEL (reference sequence). The CDR3 covers 12 residues. The DNA of the CDR3 is TGTGCCAGCAGCCTTAGGTACAATGAGCAGTTCTTC. It yields the protein CASSLRYNEQFF.

In this sample, this clonotype turned up a few times. V usage is TRBV5-1 and J usage is TRBJ1-2; D is unclear. V lost 2 bases to trimming and J lost 4 bases, with 9 bases between them. Germline assignment: CDR1 SGHRS and CDR2 YFSETQ. The CDR3 has 13 amino acids. The CDR3, as DNA: TGCGCCAGCAGCTTCGGGCACGCCTATGGCTACACCTTC. Protein sequence: CASSFGHAYGYTF.

This clonotype has a handful of counts. This chain connects TRBV6-5 to TRBJ1-2; 11 positions match TRBD1. The CDR3 is 15 residues long. CDR1 is MNHEY and CDR2 is SVGAGI in the germline V gene. V lost 4 bases, J lost 8 bases, and 9 bases stayed unmatched. CDR3 residues: CASSLGQGASKGYTF. The DNA of the CDR3 is TGTGCCAGCAGTTTAGGACAGGGGGCATCTAAAGGCTACACCTTC.

The chain combines TRBV5-1 with TRBJ2-5; tentative D call: TRBD2 (7 bases). The germline CDR1 and CDR2 sequences are SGHRS and YFSETQ. V lost 6 bases and J lost 2, with 8 bases in between. CDR3 length: 12 residues. CDR3 loop: CASKGGQETQYF. The CDR3 nucleotides are TGCGCCAGCAAGGGGGGGCAAGAGACCCAGTACTTC.

This clonotype appeared a few times. The chain is built from TRBV5-1 and TRBJ2-5; TRBD2 matches at 8 bases. V lost 1 base and J lost 1; bases outside the gene matches: 9. From germline, CDR1 is SGHRS and CDR2 YFSETQ. The CDR3 covers 17 residues. For the CDR3, the DNA is TGCGCCAGCAGCTTGACGGGCCGCGGGGGGCCCCAAGAGACCCAGTACTTC. Translating gives CASSLTGRGGPQETQYF. Using reference TRBV5-1 and TRBJ2-5 for the parts outside the CDR3, the full variable domain is KAGVTQTPRYLIKTRGQQVTLSCSPISGHRSVSWYQQTPGQGLQFLFEYFSETQRNKGNFPGRFSGRQFSNSRSEMNVSTLELGDSALYLCASSLTGRGGPQETQYFGPGTRLLVL.

The rearrangement uses TRBV5-1 and TRBJ2-1; TRBD1 matches at 9 bases. The CDR3 spans 16 residues. J gave up 9 bases and V 4 bases, and 14 bases lay outside the gene matches. Germline-derived CDR1 and CDR2 are SGHRS and YFSETQ. The CDR3 is CASSPEAGQGFGEQFF. CDR3 DNA: TGCGCCAGCAGCCCCGAGGCGGGACAGGGCTTCGGTGAGCAGTTCTTC.

This clonotype was found a few times. The chain joins TRBV5-1 to TRBJ2-2; 7 bases agree with TRBD1. This CDR3 is built from 16 residues. CDR1 and CDR2 from the germline V gene are SGHRS and YFSETQ. The V segment lost 4 bases and the J segment 4 bases; nucleotides outside the gene matches: 10. Here the CDR3 DNA reads TGCGCCAGCAGCGGCTACAGGGGAAGTAGCACCGGGGAGCTGTTTTTT. Translation: CASSGYRGSSTGELFF.